The entry below describes one T cell receptor beta chain. Its antigen is as yet unknown. These data belong to a study of T cell responses to AZD1222 COVID-19 vaccine. Method: immunoSEQ multiplex PCR; TCRdb's copy keeps in-frame clones and lacks some. Here the sample spans approximately 110,000 clones, approximately 89% being singletons. Regarding the study as a whole: Regions 160-218 and 743-854 held dominance among vaccine-associated CD4 TCRs, which spanned spike. Following two doses of AZD1222, Spike-specific TCR breadth and depth rose.

In germline, CDR1 is LGHDT, CDR2 YNNKEL (reference sequence). V shed 0 bases and J 2 bases; nucleotides not matched to a gene: 7. The CDR3 is made up of 16 amino acids. The study pooled second doses at about 4 or about 12 weeks. This clonotype was sampled from an adult who received the AZD1222 COVID-19 vaccine. J is TRBJ2-7 and V is TRBV3-1 (or the pseudogene TRBV3-2); TRBD1 matches 7 bases. Sequencing used peripheral blood, obtained 28 days after the second AZD1222 dose. CDR3 sequence reads: CASSQETGQAPYEQYF. CDR3 DNA: TGTGCCAGCAGCCAAGAAACAGGACAGGCCCCCTACGAGCAGTACTTC.